A selection of T cell receptor beta chains follows, all from one sample in a study of human T cells and chemical hapten exposure. TCRdb ran MiXCR on the RACE reads and lists one entry per CDR3 protein. Of around 110,000 distinct CDR3 sequences in the sample, around 12% were seen once. Specimen: whole blood, collected in connection with sensitization to the hapten diphenylcyclopropenone (DPC). All receptors come from a woman between 50 and 59 years old with alopecia areata. Some clones in this sample may be carry-over from other donors' samples. CDR3s leave out the opening cysteine and the closing phenylalanine or tryptophan. Fields, in order: J gene, V gene, CDR3 length, CDR3 protein.

TRBJ2-1	TRBV7-2	16	ASSLRVASGYSYNEQF
TRBJ2-7	TRBV10-2	15	ASTKGTSGKSSYEQY
TRBJ2-1	TRBV20-1	13	SAPSSPFLGNEQF
TRBJ2-5	TRBV29-1	10	SGGLPEETQY
TRBJ2-7	TRBV18	14	ASSPLRTGSSYEQY
TRBJ1-3	TRBV27	13	ASSERPGLRNTIY
TRBJ1-1	TRBV2	9	ASQRNTEAF
TRBJ2-7	TRBV12-3/TRBV12-4	14	ASSFGRTSGSYEQY
TRBJ1-1	TRBV5-6	15	ASSQDRDRASDTEAF
TRBJ2-2	TRBV7-9	11	ASSHRVTGELF
TRBJ2-5	TRBV7-6	12	ASSLGTVKETQY
TRBJ1-3	TRBV7-6	14	ASSLEEGSIGNTIY
TRBJ1-1	TRBV6-5	11	ASRSTGWSEAF
TRBJ1-1	TRBV5-4	11	ASSLDQPREAF
TRBJ1-2	TRBV29-1	13	SVEGFRGGDYGYT
TRBJ1-1	TRBV18	15	ASSWDRALVGAGEAF
TRBJ2-3	TRBV7-9	16	ASSLALTSGRAADTQY
TRBJ1-1	TRBV7-2	14	ASSLLPPGTGDEAF
TRBJ1-2	TRBV12-5	11	ASGLSGKDGYT
TRBJ2-2	TRBV5-6	12	ASSSQGEAGELF
TRBJ1-4	TRBV6-5	12	ASSYGQLNEKLF
TRBJ1-3	TRBV6-5	14	ASSWLVGGAGNTIY
TRBJ1-2	TRBV27	12	ASSSGGVNYGYT
TRBJ2-7	TRBV28	11	ASRETVKYEQY
TRBJ1-5	TRBV28	11	ASSPRTNQPQH
TRBJ2-3	TRBV7-9	13	ASSPQKRGADMQY
TRBJ2-5	TRBV7-2	12	ASSPWGGGETQY
TRBJ2-2	TRBV6-5	11	ASTTGGPGELF
TRBJ2-3	TRBV4-2	12	ASSEQGSTDTQY
TRBJ2-3	TRBV12-3/TRBV12-4	14	ASSPGGRGGSDTQY
TRBJ2-7	TRBV28	12	ASRGSLGSYEQY
TRBJ1-2	TRBV29-1	10	SVGNLNYGYT
TRBJ2-7	TRBV28	12	ASSPFNRAYEQY
TRBJ1-5	TRBV29-1	10	STWTANQPQH
TRBJ1-1	TRBV5-1	14	ASSLSSVLLNTEAF
TRBJ1-2	TRBV14	14	ASSHYGTGGIYGYT
TRBJ1-4	TRBV4-3	13	ASSQDRGSGEKLF
TRBJ1-4	TRBV7-8	13	ASSLRDAPNEKLF
TRBJ1-2	TRBV12-3/TRBV12-4	11	ASSSQGNYGYT
TRBJ2-1	TRBV12-3/TRBV12-4	13	ASSLQGGKGNEQF
TRBJ1-1	TRBV6-5	12	ASRPTGVRTEAF
TRBJ2-7	TRBV6-5	16	ASSYSMPAGRQSYEQY
TRBJ2-2	TRBV6-5	13	ASSRQGQGAGELF
TRBJ2-3	TRBV11-3	14	ASSPGGQQPTDTQY
TRBJ2-7	TRBV23-1	11	ASTGAGSHEQY
TRBJ2-3	TRBV4-1	14	ASSWPSGGAPDTQY
TRBJ1-1	TRBV29-1	10	SVDLVNTEAF
TRBJ2-1	TRBV18	15	ASSSPSGRASYNEQF
TRBJ2-7	TRBV10-3	13	AISDNWDRDFEQY
TRBJ1-5	TRBV12-3/TRBV12-4	12	ASSLAQGNQPQH
TRBJ2-3	TRBV18	14	ASSPRTGKNQITQY
TRBJ2-7	TRBV3-1	11	ASSQSQAAGQY
TRBJ2-1	TRBV4-2	13	ASSQESGQNNEQF
TRBJ1-1	TRBV27	17	ASSLFFFGGRGQVTEAF
TRBJ1-1	TRBV6-6	12	ASSYVGERTEAF
TRBJ1-2	TRBV10-2	12	ASSSGLANYGYT
TRBJ2-7	TRBV29-1	13	SVVPEGIDSYEQY
TRBJ2-2	TRBV28	14	ASYHLGQGGNEELF
TRBJ2-6	TRBV5-1	13	ASSPFLSGANVLT
TRBJ2-2	TRBV5-4	13	ASRKAGGGGGELF